These 32 T cell receptor beta chains originate from one sample sequenced in a study of blood T cell repertoires in COVID-19. Sequencing used immunoSEQ multiplex PCR; TCRdb keeps in-frame clones, though not all of them. The sample lists approximately 200,000 clones; approximately 84% were seen once. The source material was PBMCs or T cells enriched from blood (not recorded which). These TCRs come from a man in his forties or fifties who had recovered from COVID-19.

The J gene is TRBJ1-4, the V gene TRBV3-1 (or the pseudogene TRBV3-2); 9 bases agree with TRBD1. The CDR3 is 14 amino acids. V gave up 4 bases and J gave up 11 bases; unmatched junction bases: 8. The germline gives CDR1 LGHDT, CDR2 YNNKEL (reference sequence). The CDR3 loop is CASSLDRGAGKLFF. CDR3 DNA sequence: TGTGCCAGCAGCCTGGACAGGGGTGCGGGTAAACTGTTTTTT.

The chain joins TRBV5-5 to TRBJ1-2; D unclear. Germline V gives CDR1 SGHKS, CDR2 YYEKEE (reference sequence). The V gene lost 1 base and the J gene lost 5 bases, with 9 bases spanning the gap. CDR3 length: 13 amino acids. CDR3 DNA sequence: TGTGCCAGCAGCTTGTACTCAGGATATGGCTACACCTTC. Translated, it gives CASSLYSGYGYTF.

The chain couples TRBV19 to TRBJ1-5; possibly TRBD1 for D (5 bases). Germline loops: CDR1 LNHDA, CDR2 SQIVND (reference sequence). V was pared by 3 bases and J by 4 bases, with 10 bases between. The CDR3 is made up of 14 amino acids. CDR3 sequence: CASSIVGRNQPQHF. CDR3 coding DNA: TGTGCCAGTAGTATTGTGGGGCGAAATCAGCCCCAGCATTTT.

As DNA, the CDR3 is TGTGCCTGGAGTGAGGGGAACTATGGCTACACCTTC. Amino acids: CAWSEGNYGYTF. This chain links TRBV30 with TRBJ1-2; D might be TRBD1 (5 bases). Germline V gene lookup returns CDR1 GTSNPN and CDR2 SVGIG (reference sequence). V was shortened by 1 base and J by 2 bases, with 5 bases between the two germline ends. This CDR3 has 12 amino acids.

This chain connects TRBV20-1 to TRBJ2-1; a weak D match, TRBD2 (6 bases). The V end lost 3 bases, the J end lost 3 bases, and 12 bases lay between the germline ends. CDR3 length: 14 residues. CDR1 and CDR2 (germline): DFQATT, SNEGSKA (reference sequence). The DNA of the CDR3 is TGCAGTGCTAGTCGACTAGGCAACTACAATGAGCAGTTCTTC. This translates into CSASRLGNYNEQFF.

This rearrangement joins TRBV4-1 to TRBJ1-1; 8 nucleotides agree with TRBD1. The V gene's germline CDR1 is MGHRA and CDR2 YSYEKL. The J segment lost 1 base and the V segment lost 3 bases, leaving 4 bases of the junction unmatched. The CDR3 loop spans 15 amino acids. The CDR3 here is CASSHGQGRNTEAFF. CDR3 coding DNA: TGCGCCAGCAGCCATGGACAGGGAAGGAACACTGAAGCTTTCTTT.

The chain employs TRBV6-2 or TRBV6-3 and TRBJ1-5; perhaps TRBD1 as D (5 bases). Germline loops: CDR1 MNHEY, CDR2 SVGEGT. The V end lost 4 bases, the J end lost 7 bases, and 11 bases lay between the germline ends. This CDR3 comprises 13 residues. DNA for the CDR3: TGTGCCAGCAGTTTTAAGGGGCGGCAGCCCCAGCATTTT. It encodes CASSFKGRQPQHF.

Note on this clone: Other DNA sequences in the sample encode the same CDR3. This chain uses TRBV28 with TRBJ2-3, with 10 bases that match TRBD2. CDR1 and CDR2 (germline): MDHEN, SYDVKM. V lost 10 bases, J lost 3 bases, and 7 bases stayed unmatched. The CDR3 is 14 residues long. The CDR3 nucleotides are TGTGCCACCTCTAGCGGGGGCGGGACAGATACGCAGTATTTT. Its translation: CATSSGGGTDTQYF.

The chain employs TRBV21-1 and TRBJ2-4; TRBD1 is the table's D call, not checked against the DNA. TRBV21-1 is tagged as a pseudogene. The CDR3 is 19 amino acids. In DNA form, the CDR3 reads TGTGCCAGCAGCAAAGAGAGGAGACAGGCAATCCTAGCCAAAAACATTCAGTACTTC. Protein product: CASSKERRQAILAKNIQYF.

The chain links TRBV4-3 to TRBJ2-1; D perhaps matches TRBD1 (6 bases). CDR3 length equals 15 residues. CDR1 is LGHNA, CDR2 YSLEER, per germline. V lost 0 bases, J lost 7 bases, and 13 bases lay in between. CDR3: CASSQDPTRGNEQFF. CDR3 DNA sequence: TGCGCCAGCAGCCAAGACCCGACGAGGGGGAATGAGCAGTTCTTC.

The chain joins TRBV5-1 to TRBJ2-2, with 9 bases identical to TRBD2. CDR3 length: 14 amino acids. V lost 7 bases and J lost 3; bases outside the gene matches: 4. Germline V gene sequence: CDR1 SGHRS, CDR2 YFSETQ. The CDR3 bases are TGCGCCAGCCTAGCGGGGTCTGACACCGGGGAGCTGTTTTTT. Protein sequence: CASLAGSDTGELFF.

This clone was observed once. The rearrangement joins TRBV2 to TRBJ1-2; 8 bases are shared with TRBD1. CDR3 length: 15 residues. The V and J ends lost 4 bases and 5 bases, in that order; junction bases with no gene match: 9. Germline loops: CDR1 SNHLY, CDR2 FYNNEI. This CDR3 reads CASSVGGQGIYGYTF. The CDR3 nucleotides are TGTGCCAGCAGTGTAGGCGGACAGGGAATTTATGGCTACACCTTC.

This clone was seen just once. This CDR3 is CASRARVRTDTQYF. DNA of the CDR3: TGTGCCTCCCGGGCGAGGGTCCGCACAGATACGCAGTATTTT. The chain recombines TRBV5-6 with TRBJ2-3, with TRBD2 as a possible D gene (5 bases). This CDR3 region has 14 residues. CDR1 and CDR2 (germline): SGHDT, YYEEEE. The V gene lost 10 bases and the J gene lost 1 base, with 16 bases spanning the gap. The full variable domain, in which reference TRBV5-6 and TRBJ2-3 provide the parts outside the CDR3, is DAGVTQSPTHLIKTRGQQVTLRCSPKSGHDTVSWYQQALGQGPQFIFQYYEEEERQRGNFPDRFSGHQFPNYSSELNVNALLLGDSALYLCASRARVRTDTQYFGPGTRLTVL.

This clone occurred a few times. V and J are TRBV10-2 and TRBJ1-1, with 8 bases identical to TRBD1. Per germline, CDR1 WSHSY and CDR2 SAAADI. J gave up 6 bases and V 4 bases, and 7 bases lay outside the gene matches. This CDR3 has 14 amino acids. The CDR3 protein is CASSAPGGRSEAFF. Written as DNA, the CDR3 is TGCGCCAGCAGTGCCCCAGGGGGCCGCTCTGAAGCTTTCTTT.

This clone was counted a single time. The genes are TRBV19 and TRBJ1-5; possible D gene TRBD1, 5 bases. This CDR3 comprises 15 residues. Germline V CDR1 and CDR2: LNHDA, SQIVND (reference sequence). The V and J ends lost 3 bases and 2 bases respectively, with 11 bases between them. The CDR3 bases are TGTGCCAGTAGTATTCTATGGGGGGGCAATCAGCCCCAGCATTTT. It is translated as CASSILWGGNQPQHF. Using reference TRBV19 and TRBJ1-5 for the parts outside the CDR3, the full variable domain is DGGITQSPKYLFRKEGQNVTLSCEQNLNHDAMYWYRQDPGQGLRLIYYSQIVNDFQKGDIAEGYSVSREKKESFPLTVTSAQKNPTAFYLCASSILWGGNQPQHFGDGTRLSIL.

This rearrangement joins TRBV7-2 to TRBJ1-4; D not certain. Germline values: CDR1 SGHTA, CDR2 FQGNSA. V was pared by 5 bases and J by 8 bases, with 15 bases between. The CDR3 loop spans 14 amino acids. The CDR3 nucleotides are TGTGCCAGCAGCCAGACGTGGACGGGAGAAAAACTGTTTTTT. It specifies CASSQTWTGEKLFF.

The chain employs TRBV6-5 and TRBJ2-7; 8 positions agree with TRBD1. V was pared by 6 bases and J by 2 bases, with 9 bases of the junction left unmatched. Germline V gives CDR1 MNHEY, CDR2 SVGAGI. The CDR3 covers 15 residues. Here the CDR3 reads CASSLGKDRAYEQYF. The CDR3 DNA is TGTGCCAGCAGCCTTGGTAAGGACAGGGCCTACGAGCAGTACTTC.

This chain joins TRBV4-3 and TRBJ2-1, with TRBD2 identical over 8 bases. The CDR3 extends over 13 amino acids. J was trimmed by 9 bases and V by 0 bases; bases with no gene match: 1. The germline V gene has CDR1 LGHNA and CDR2 YSLEER. The CDR3: CASSQDRGGEQFF. As DNA, the CDR3 is TGCGCCAGCAGCCAAGATCGGGGGGGTGAGCAGTTCTTC.

This clone has just one count. The chain couples TRBV4-2 to TRBJ2-3, with 9 nucleotides matching TRBD2. The CDR3 loop spans 15 amino acids. V shed 7 bases, J shed 3 bases, and the junction held 8 bases outside the gene matches. Germline V gene lookup returns CDR1 LGHNA and CDR2 YNFKEQ. The CDR3 DNA is TGTGCCAGCACGCGGGGGGGCCTTGGGACAGATACGCAGTATTTT. Translation: CASTRGGLGTDTQYF.

Comment on this clone: This sample includes further DNA sequences coding for the same CDR3. The chain is built from TRBV3-1 (or the pseudogene TRBV3-2) and TRBJ1-2; D remains unclear. The CDR3 is 13 amino acids. CDR1 and CDR2 (germline): LGHDT, YNNKEL (reference sequence). V lost 3 bases and J lost 4, with 9 bases in between. CDR3 amino acids: CASSQGGLYGYTF. The CDR3 DNA is TGTGCCAGCAGCCAGGGAGGGCTCTATGGCTACACCTTC.

This clone has only a few counts. The V gene is TRBV4-1, the J gene TRBJ2-7; TRBD2 might be the D (6 bases). Trimming took 2 bases from V and 6 from J, leaving 17 bases between them. Germline V gene sequence: CDR1 MGHRA, CDR2 YSYEKL. This CDR3 contains 15 residues. In DNA form, the CDR3 reads TGCGCCAGCAGCCAACCATCGGGGGTACCCCGCGAGCAGTACTTC. This codes for CASSQPSGVPREQYF.

In this sample, this clone turned up a few times. The V and J genes are TRBV3-1 (or the pseudogene TRBV3-2) and TRBJ1-1; 7 nucleotides line up with TRBD1. The CDR3 consists of 12 residues. V gave up 1 base and J gave up 10 bases; unmatched junction bases: 3. CDR1 is LGHDT, CDR2 YNNKEL, per germline (reference sequence). The CDR3 sequence: CASSQGNRGAFF. CDR3 DNA: TGTGCCAGCAGCCAAGGTAACAGGGGAGCTTTCTTT.

This clone was seen only a few times. CDR3 in DNA: TGTGCCAGCAGCCAAGGACAGAGAGTTAACCCTGAAGCTTTCTTT. Translating it yields CASSQGQRVNPEAFF. This chain links TRBV3-1 (or the pseudogene TRBV3-2) with TRBJ1-1; D possibly corresponds to TRBD1 (5 bases). The CDR3 loop spans 15 amino acids. Trimming left V 1 base short and J 6 bases short, with 15 bases between. Germline V gene lookup returns CDR1 LGHDT and CDR2 YNNKEL (reference sequence).

To note about this clone: At the DNA level, this CDR3 is encoded by other sequences in the same sample as well. The chain couples TRBV6-5 to TRBJ1-3; tentatively, D is TRBD1 (6 bases). V gave up 6 bases and J gave up 0 bases, with 9 bases separating them. Looked up from germline, CDR1 is MNHEY and CDR2 is SVGAGI. This CDR3 is 14 amino acids long. The DNA for the CDR3 is TGTGCCAGCAGGGACAGATACTCTGGAAACACCATATATTTT. Translating gives CASRDRYSGNTIYF.

This clone showed up just once. The chain combines TRBV7-9 with TRBJ2-7, with 10 positions matching TRBD1. The length of the CDR3 is 12 residues. V trimming: 6 bases; J trimming: 7 bases; junction bases outside the gene matches: 3. In germline, CDR1 is SEHNR, CDR2 FQNEAQ (reference sequence). The CDR3 coding sequence is TGTGCCAGCAGTTGGGGACAGGGGGAGCAGTACTTC. Translated: CASSWGQGEQYF.

This chain connects TRBV2 to TRBJ2-3; 11 bases are a match to TRBD2. The trim removed 2 bases at V and 6 bases at J, leaving 4 bases unmatched. Per the germline V gene, CDR1 is SNHLY and CDR2 is FYNNEI. The CDR3 is made up of 15 amino acids. The CDR3 loop is CASSELAGGTDTQYF. Here the CDR3 DNA reads TGTGCCAGCAGTGAATTAGCGGGGGGGACGGATACGCAGTATTTT.

The rearrangement joins TRBV27 to TRBJ1-5; D remains unclear. V was shortened by 2 bases and J by 7 bases, with 6 bases between the two germline ends. In germline, CDR1 is MNHEY, CDR2 SMNVEV (reference sequence). The CDR3 is 12 amino acids. The CDR3 is CASSLRGQPQHF. The CDR3 DNA reads TGTGCCAGCAGTTTACGGGGACAGCCCCAGCATTTT.

The chain has TRBV5-4 and TRBJ2-5, with 12 bases fitting TRBD2. Germline CDR1 and CDR2: SGHNT and YYREEE (reference sequence). CDR3 length: 15 residues. Losses at the gene ends were 4 bases for V and 2 bases for J; bases not matched to a gene: 3. CDR3 residues: CASSPTSGGQETQYF. In nucleotides, the CDR3 is TGTGCCAGCAGCCCAACTAGCGGGGGGCAAGAGACCCAGTACTTC.

The chain uses TRBV5-1 and TRBJ2-5, with 10 bases aligning to TRBD2. CDR1 is SGHRS, CDR2 YFSETQ, per germline. This CDR3 region has 16 residues. With V trimmed by 5 bases and J by 4 bases, 11 bases remained unmatched. CDR3 in amino acids: CASSPTMTSGLETQYF. In nucleotides, the CDR3 is TGCGCCAGCAGTCCGACAATGACTAGCGGGCTAGAGACCCAGTACTTC.

CDR3 nucleotide sequence: TGTGCCAGCAGCCCCGACAAGTATAGCAATCAGCCCCAGCATTTT. Amino acid sequence: CASSPDKYSNQPQHF. The V and J genes are TRBV6-5 and TRBJ1-5, with D hard to call. This CDR3 comprises 15 residues. CDR1 and CDR2 from the germline V gene are MNHEY and SVGAGI. V shed 6 bases and J shed 0 bases, with 12 bases lying between them.

This chain links TRBV6-5 with TRBJ1-3, with TRBD1 as a possible D gene (6 bases). V lost 7 bases, J lost 1 base, and 11 bases lay in between. CDR3 size: 14 residues. Per the germline V gene, CDR1 is MNHEY and CDR2 is SVGAGI. This chain's CDR3 is CASKQGWSGNTIYF. Here the CDR3 DNA reads TGTGCCAGCAAGCAGGGGTGGTCTGGAAACACCATATATTTT.

The chain couples TRBV18 to TRBJ1-1; 8 bases match TRBD1. The length of the CDR3 is 14 residues. The V and J ends lost 6 bases and 0 bases, in that order; junction bases with no gene match: 3. CDR1 is KGHSH, CDR2 LQKENI, per germline. CDR3 sequence: CASSLGQVNTEAFF. The CDR3, as DNA: TGTGCCAGCTCTCTGGGACAGGTGAACACTGAAGCTTTCTTT.